This T cell receptor beta chain is drawn from a study of T cell responses to AZD1222 COVID-19 vaccine. Points from the study as a whole: The study identified only 6 or 7 AZD1222 recipients as seropositive at baseline. The donor group comprised mostly white British people and more females; the analysis possibly underestimated clonal diversity. Among spike-specific TCRs, nearly half reportedly target unmutated variant regions.

Data came from immunoSEQ multiplex PCR; TCRdb stores just in-frame clones and leaves some out. The sample records around 99,000 clones, roughly nine tenths being singletons. Of note for this clone: What it binds is not known.

Looked up from germline, CDR1 is SGHVS and CDR2 is FQNEAQ. The CDR3 has 14 residues. Germline trimming cut 5 bases from V and 0 bases from J; bases unmatched to any gene: 2. This chain connects TRBV7-8 to TRBJ2-7; 9 positions agree with TRBD1. This TCR derives from an adult who received the AZD1222 COVID-19 vaccine. Material: peripheral blood, obtained 28 days after the second AZD1222 dose. The CDR3, as DNA: TGTGCCAGCAGCCGGGACAGGGTCTCCTACGAGCAGTACTTC. It encodes CASSRDRVSYEQYF.